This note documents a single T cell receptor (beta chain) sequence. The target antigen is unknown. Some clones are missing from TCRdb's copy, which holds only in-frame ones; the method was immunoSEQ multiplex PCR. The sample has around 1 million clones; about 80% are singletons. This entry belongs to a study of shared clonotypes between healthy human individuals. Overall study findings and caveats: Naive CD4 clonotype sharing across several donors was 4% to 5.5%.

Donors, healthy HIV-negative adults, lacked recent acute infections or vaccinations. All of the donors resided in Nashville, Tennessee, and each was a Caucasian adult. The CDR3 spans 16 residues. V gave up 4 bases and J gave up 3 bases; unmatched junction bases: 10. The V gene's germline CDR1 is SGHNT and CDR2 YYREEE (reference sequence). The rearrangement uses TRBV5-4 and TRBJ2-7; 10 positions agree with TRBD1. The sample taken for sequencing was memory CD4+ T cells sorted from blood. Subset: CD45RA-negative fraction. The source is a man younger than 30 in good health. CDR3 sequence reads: CASSGRQGATVYEQYF. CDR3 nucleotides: TGTGCCAGCAGCGGAAGACAGGGGGCCACAGTCTACGAGCAGTACTTC.